The 27 T cell receptor beta chains below all came from one sample that was sequenced in a study of T cells in Graves' hyperthyroidism and ophthalmopathy. Amplification yielded TCR beta CDR3 regions, with RNA transcripts as the source. RT-PCR in the first round (using the HTBI primer set) targeted the TCR CDR3. TCRdb re-called the multiplex PCR reads through MiXCR, storing one row per CDR3 protein. The repertoire holds about 600,000 distinct CDR3 sequences, around 14% seen once, with roughly 7.1% in the top ten. Material: blood. The receptor source for this set is a woman between 18 and 29 years old with Graves' ophthalmopathy.

This clonotype was recorded a few times. The J gene is TRBJ2-3, the V gene TRBV5-4, with 11 bases that match TRBD2. The length of the CDR3 is 15 residues. V was pared by 2 bases and J by 3 bases, with 2 bases of the junction left unmatched. The germline CDR1 and CDR2 sequences are SGHNT and YYREEE (reference sequence). The CDR3 loop reads CASSFGTSGTDTQYF. CDR3 in DNA: TGTGCCAGCAGCTTCGGGACTAGCGGAACAGATACGCAGTATTTT. The whole variable domain, filled in from reference TRBV5-4 and TRBJ2-3, reads ETGVTQSPTHLIKTRGQQVTLRCSSQSGHNTVSWYQQALGQGPQFIFQYYREEENGRGNFPPRFSGLQFPNYSSELNVNALELDDSALYLCASSFGTSGTDTQYFGPGTRLTVL.

The table lists this clonotype with many counts. The chain's CDR3 is CASSVQQGAGEQYF. For the CDR3, the DNA is TGTGCCAGCAGCGTTCAACAGGGGGCAGGCGAGCAGTACTTC. The V and J genes are TRBV11-1 and TRBJ2-7, with 9 positions matching TRBD1. CDR1 is SGHAT, CDR2 FQDESV, per germline (reference sequence). The CDR3 has 14 residues. After removal of 5 bases from V and 6 bases from J, the junction contained 8 bases not matched to a gene.

This clonotype was seen a handful of times. One end of the junction fails to match germline, which may point to a read error. The chain combines TRBV28 with TRBJ2-2; tentatively, D is TRBD1 (6 bases). Germline-derived CDR1 and CDR2 are MDHEN and SYDVKM. This CDR3 has 10 residues. CDR3 sequence: CASRHRELFF. The CDR3 DNA sequence: TGTGCCAGCAGGCACAGGGAACTGTTTTTT.

This clonotype was detected only a few times. The chain employs TRBV9 and TRBJ2-2; D ambiguous. This CDR3 contains 16 residues. The germline V and J ends were trimmed by 0 bases and 6 bases, with 15 bases remaining between them. The germline V gene encodes CDR1 SGDLS and CDR2 YYNGEE. The CDR3 region is CASSVEGSPGSGELFF. DNA for the CDR3: TGTGCCAGCAGCGTAGAAGGGTCCCCCGGCTCCGGGGAGCTGTTTTTT.

This clonotype was observed at least ten times. The chain uses TRBV2 and TRBJ1-1, with no clear D. V was trimmed by 5 bases and J by 0 bases, leaving 13 bases between them. The germline CDR1 and CDR2 sequences are SNHLY and FYNNEI. The CDR3 is 15 residues long. The CDR3 DNA sequence: TGTGCCAGCAGTTCCAGCCTGCGGATGAACACTGAAGCTTTCTTT. Protein sequence: CASSSSLRMNTEAFF.

There are many counts of this clonotype. V usage is TRBV6-2 or TRBV6-3 and J usage is TRBJ2-5; D remains unclear. The germline gives CDR1 MNHEY, CDR2 SVGEGT. The germline V and J ends were trimmed by 2 bases and 5 bases, with 9 bases remaining between them. The CDR3 runs to 13 residues. The CDR3 DNA is TGTGCCAGCAGTTACGGGAAGCTGGAGACCCAGTACTTC. Translated: CASSYGKLETQYF.

This clonotype was recorded at least ten times. Written as DNA, the CDR3 is TGTGCCAGCAGTCCCCGGACAGGGAGGGACTACGAGCAGTACTTC. As protein: CASSPRTGRDYEQYF. The V and J genes are TRBV28 and TRBJ2-7, with a weak D call TRBD1 (8 bases). The germline CDR1 and CDR2 sequences are MDHEN and SYDVKM. The V gene lost 5 bases and the J gene lost 3 bases, with 17 bases spanning the gap. The CDR3 extends over 15 amino acids.

This clonotype has a count of ten or more. The chain has TRBV6-2 or TRBV6-3 and TRBJ2-2; no clear D gene. The germline V and J ends were trimmed by 6 bases and 9 bases, with 8 bases remaining between them. Germline loops: CDR1 MNHEY, CDR2 SVGEGT. The CDR3 loop spans 11 amino acids. The CDR3 DNA sequence: TGTGCCAGCAGCGACCCCCGGGAGCTGTTTTTT. Translating gives CASSDPRELFF.

This clonotype was recorded at least ten times. This sequence joins TRBV11-2 and TRBJ2-7; 7 nucleotides line up with TRBD1. The germline gives CDR1 SGHAT, CDR2 FQNNGV. The CDR3 extends over 15 amino acids. With 5 bases clipped from V and 4 bases from J, the junction kept 11 bases outside the gene matches. Written as DNA, the CDR3 is TGTGCCAGCAGCAACCAGCAGGGGGTAATTTACGAGCAGTACTTC. It specifies CASSNQQGVIYEQYF.

The table lists this clonotype with a count of one. It may be a read error: a sequence one base away is much more abundant. This sequence joins TRBV28 and TRBJ1-2, with D uncertain. CDR1 is MDHEN, CDR2 SYDVKM, per germline. This CDR3 comprises 11 residues. CDR3 DNA: TGTGCCAGCCGGGCTTACGGTGGCTACGCCTTC. Its protein product is CASRAYGGYAF.

Notes on this clonotype: This clone may be a read error of a much larger clone one base away. The rearrangement links TRBV5-5 to TRBJ2-7; 9 bases are shared with TRBD1. The CDR3 spans 11 residues. V lost 4 bases, J lost 9 bases, and 2 bases stayed unmatched. Germline CDR1 reads SGHKS; CDR2 reads YYEKEE (reference sequence). The CDR3 sequence: CASSPDRGQYF. The CDR3 DNA reads as TGTGCCAGCAGCCCGGACAGGGGGCAGTACTTC.

As for this clonotype: This sequence may be a read error, since a much larger clone differs from it by one base. The chain uses TRBV30 and TRBJ2-7; 7 bases align to TRBD2. Unmatched junction bases numbered 6, after V lost 3 bases and J lost 7 bases. This CDR3 contains 12 residues. The germline V gene encodes CDR1 GTSNPN and CDR2 SVGIG (reference sequence). The CDR3 here is CAWRAAGLEQYF. The CDR3 DNA reads TGTGCCTGGAGGGCAGCGGGACTTGAGCAGTACTTC.

This clonotype was detected only a few times. The J gene is TRBJ1-5, the V gene TRBV20-1, with TRBD1 matching over 11 bases. CDR1 DFQATT and CDR2 SNEGSKA come from the germline V gene (reference sequence). The CDR3 spans 16 residues. V trimming: 2 bases; J trimming: 7 bases; junction bases outside the gene matches: 10. CDR3 sequence: CSARKLGQGAKQPQHF. CDR3 DNA sequence: TGCAGTGCTAGAAAGCTCGGACAGGGGGCAAAGCAGCCCCAGCATTTT.

Points on this clonotype: A read error may be the cause here, since a much bigger clone is one base away. V gene TRBV7-9 combines with J gene TRBJ1-4, with no clear D. V was cut by 1 base and J by 12 bases, with 12 bases left in between. The CDR3 has 13 residues. CDR1 and CDR2 (germline): SEHNR, FQNEAQ (reference sequence). As DNA, the CDR3 is TGTGCCAGCAGCTTAGTGCAGCTGGGAGAACTGTTTTTT. This translates into CASSLVQLGELFF.

In this sample, this clonotype turned up many times. V is TRBV28 and J is TRBJ2-7; 9 bases match TRBD2. Per the germline V gene, CDR1 is MDHEN and CDR2 is SYDVKM. Losses at the gene ends were 5 bases for V and 2 bases for J; bases not matched to a gene: 13. This CDR3 is built from 17 residues. CDR3: CASSPSLTSGPAYEQYF. CDR3 DNA sequence: TGTGCCAGCAGTCCGTCCCTAACTAGCGGGCCAGCCTACGAGCAGTACTTC.

This chain uses TRBV20-1 with TRBJ2-3, with a weak D call TRBD2 (5 bases). The V and J ends lost 5 bases and 0 bases respectively, with 18 bases between them. The germline V gene encodes CDR1 DFQATT and CDR2 SNEGSKA (reference sequence). The CDR3 is 16 amino acids. DNA of the CDR3: TGCAGTGCTGGGCGGGTTAGAATTTCTAGCACAGATACGCAGTATTTT. Its translation: CSAGRVRISSTDTQYF.

The chain has TRBV15 and TRBJ2-7, with TRBD2 as a possible D gene (6 bases). The CDR3 length is 17 residues. Germline CDR1 reads LNHNV; CDR2 reads YYDKDF (reference sequence). V dropped 0 bases and J dropped 0 bases, with 15 bases sitting between them. In DNA, the CDR3 is TGTGCCACCAGCAGAGATGTCTATGGGACTGGCTCCTACGAGCAGTACTTC. It encodes CATSRDVYGTGSYEQYF.

This clonotype was detected many times. J is TRBJ1-1 and V is TRBV7-9, with D perhaps TRBD1 (6 bases). Per the germline V gene, CDR1 is SEHNR and CDR2 is FQNEAQ (reference sequence). Trimming pared 2 bases from V and 10 bases from J, leaving 17 bases between. The CDR3 totals 14 residues. In DNA, the CDR3 is TGTGCCAGCAGCTTAATGACAGGAAGCCGAACAGCTTTCTTT. It translates to CASSLMTGSRTAFF.

This clonotype was seen repeatedly, ten times or more. The J gene is TRBJ2-3, the V gene TRBV5-1; D may be TRBD1 (5 bases). Trimming stripped 6 bases from V and 6 bases from J, with 14 bases between. The length of the CDR3 is 13 residues. The germline CDR1 and CDR2 sequences are SGHRS and YFSETQ. The CDR3 region has the DNA TGCGCCAGCAAACAAGGGGTCTGGGATACGCAGTATTTT. Translation: CASKQGVWDTQYF.

This clonotype was seen only a few times. The chain joins TRBV7-9 to TRBJ2-2; D unresolved. Germline assignment: CDR1 SEHNR and CDR2 FQNEAQ (reference sequence). The ends were cut back, 4 bases at V and 4 bases at J, with 16 bases in the middle. This CDR3 spans 16 amino acids. The CDR3 nucleotides are TGTGCCAGCAGCTCTCCGGACCGCACTCTCACCGGGGAGCTGTTTTTT. This encodes CASSSPDRTLTGELFF.

In its sample, this clonotype was seen many times. V is TRBV7-9 and J is TRBJ1-1, with D possibly matching TRBD1 (5 bases). CDR3 length: 16 residues. V was clipped by 3 bases and J by 4 bases, with 18 bases between them. Per germline, CDR1 SEHNR and CDR2 FQNEAQ (reference sequence). The CDR3 DNA follows: TGTGCCAGCAGCTTGCTCCTCCCCGGACAATTCACTGAAGCTTTCTTT. Translated, it gives CASSLLLPGQFTEAFF.

This clonotype was observed at least ten times. The rearrangement joins TRBV9 to TRBJ2-5; D might be TRBD1 (5 bases). With 2 bases removed from V and 5 bases from J, the gap between germline ends came to 13 bases. CDR3 length: 14 amino acids. Germline-derived CDR1 and CDR2 are SGDLS and YYNGEE. CDR3 bases: TGTGCCAGCAGCGTCGACAGTGAACGCGAGACCCAGTACTTC. Its translation: CASSVDSERETQYF.

This clonotype was recorded at least ten times. The chain couples TRBV6-2 or TRBV6-3 to TRBJ1-1; 8 bases are a match to TRBD1. The CDR3 contains 15 residues. Germline CDR1 is MNHEY and CDR2 is SVGEGT. Trimming took 8 bases from V and 4 from J; bases not matched to a gene: 12. CDR3 in amino acids: CASDRGRVVGTEAFF. The CDR3 DNA reads as TGTGCCAGCGACAGGGGAAGAGTGGTGGGCACTGAAGCTTTCTTT.

Only a few counts were recorded for this clonotype. V gene TRBV20-1 combines with J gene TRBJ2-1; TRBD2 aligns across 14 bases. CDR1 is DFQATT, CDR2 SNEGSKA, per germline (reference sequence). This CDR3 region has 17 residues. V lost 6 bases and J lost 3; bases outside the gene matches: 10. Here the CDR3 DNA reads TGCAGTGCGCTAGGGGGGACTAGCGGGAGTGTCTACAATGAGCAGTTCTTC. Translated: CSALGGTSGSVYNEQFF.

This clonotype occurred many times. J is TRBJ1-2 and V is TRBV7-6; 10 bases fit TRBD1. V shed 6 bases, J shed 4 bases, and the junction held 5 bases outside the gene matches. Germline CDR1 and CDR2: SGHVS and FNYEAQ. The length of the CDR3 is 14 residues. CDR3 protein: CASSTGQGTYGYTF. CDR3 nucleotides: TGTGCCAGCAGTACGGGACAGGGGACCTATGGCTACACCTTC.

This clonotype has ten or more counts. V gene TRBV5-1 combines with J gene TRBJ2-7, with 8 nucleotides matching TRBD1. Germline V CDR1 and CDR2: SGHRS, YFSETQ. The J segment lost 5 bases and the V segment lost 1 base, leaving 8 bases of the junction unmatched. The length of the CDR3 is 15 residues. CDR3 sequence reads: CASSLRQGALDEQYF. The CDR3 DNA sequence: TGCGCCAGCAGCTTGAGGCAGGGGGCCTTGGACGAGCAGTACTTC.

The CDR3 sequence is CASSPHAGLAKNIQYF. The CDR3 DNA sequence: TGTGCCAGCAGCCCCCACGCGGGACTAGCCAAAAACATTCAGTACTTC. The rearrangement links TRBV9 to TRBJ2-4; weak D call: TRBD2 (6 bases). V lost 4 bases and J 0 bases, leaving 14 bases between the germline ends. Germline-derived CDR1 and CDR2 are SGDLS and YYNGEE. The CDR3 runs to 16 residues.